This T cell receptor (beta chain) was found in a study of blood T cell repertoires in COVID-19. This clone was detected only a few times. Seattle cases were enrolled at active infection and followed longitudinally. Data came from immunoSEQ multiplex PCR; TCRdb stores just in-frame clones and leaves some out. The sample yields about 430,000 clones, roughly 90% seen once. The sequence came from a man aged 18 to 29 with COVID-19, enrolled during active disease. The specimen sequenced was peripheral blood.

CDR3 residues: CASSKKRGTQYF. CDR3 sequence (DNA): TGTGCCAGCAGTAAGAAGCGGGGGACACAGTATTTT. The V gene is TRBV12-3 or TRBV12-4, the J gene TRBJ2-3, with 8 bases aligning to TRBD2. This CDR3 contains 12 residues. V shed 5 bases and J 12 bases; nucleotides not matched to a gene: 7.